The 11 T cell receptor beta chains reported below all come from one sample, sequenced in a study of shared clonotypes between healthy human individuals. Repertoires were generated with immunoSEQ multiplex PCR, while TCRdb's copy carries only in-frame clones and drops some. This sample yields approximately 500,000 clones, of which 90% to 96% are seen a single time; roughly 0.06% belongs to the top ten. Sequencing used naive CD4+ T cells sorted from blood. The subset denotes: CD45RA+ positively selected. The receptors stem from a woman aged 25 to 39 in good health.

The chain links TRBV7-7 to TRBJ2-1; 8 nucleotides align to TRBD2. Germline CDR1 SSHAT, CDR2 FNYEAQ (reference sequence). The V and J ends lost 5 bases and 0 bases, in that order; junction bases with no gene match: 6. The CDR3 has 16 amino acids. The CDR3 DNA follows: TGTGCCAGCAGCCCAGGACTAGCATTCTCCTACAATGAGCAGTTCTTC. This codes for CASSPGLAFSYNEQFF.

The gene calls are TRBV2 and TRBJ2-3; 7 bases are shared with TRBD1. CDR1 and CDR2 from the germline V gene are SNHLY and FYNNEI. The trim removed 5 bases at V and 0 bases at J, leaving 5 bases unmatched. The CDR3 totals 15 residues. The CDR3 nucleotides are TGTGCCAGCAGTTCGGACAGGACGAGCACAGATACGCAGTATTTT. Protein sequence: CASSSDRTSTDTQYF.

V and J are TRBV28 and TRBJ1-2; D is possibly TRBD1 (6 bases). CDR3 length equals 13 residues. Trimming shortened V by 4 bases and J by 4 bases, and 10 bases separated the two germline ends. The V gene's germline CDR1 is MDHEN and CDR2 SYDVKM. The CDR3 region is CASSSTGLYGYTF. The CDR3 nucleotides are TGTGCCAGCAGTTCTACAGGGCTCTATGGCTACACCTTC.

The chain employs TRBV18 and TRBJ2-7; a weak D match, TRBD2 (5 bases). There are 14 residues in the CDR3. V was clipped by 2 bases and J by 2 bases, with 10 bases between them. Germline CDR1 and CDR2: KGHSH and LQKENI. The CDR3 DNA follows: TGTGCCAGCTCACCAGTTCAGAGGGCCTACGAGCAGTACTTC. Residues: CASSPVQRAYEQYF.

The chain has TRBV7-2 and TRBJ1-1, with TRBD1 matching over 7 bases. The CDR3 length is 14 residues. With V trimmed by 5 bases and J by 4 bases, 7 bases remained unmatched. Germline V gene sequence: CDR1 SGHTA, CDR2 FQGNSA. CDR3 DNA: TGTGCCAGCAGCCCGCAGGACAGGTTCACTGAAGCTTTCTTT. It translates to CASSPQDRFTEAFF.

V usage is TRBV28 and J usage is TRBJ1-5; D is ambiguous. The CDR3 length is 12 residues. Germline V gene data show CDR1 as MDHEN and CDR2 as SYDVKM. V lost 6 bases to trimming and J lost 9 bases, with 12 bases between them. CDR3: CASSPASGPQHF. In nucleotides, the CDR3 is TGTGCCAGCAGCCCCGCCTCGGGGCCCCAGCATTTT.

The gene calls are TRBV9 and TRBJ1-2; 7 nucleotides match TRBD1. V was clipped by 3 bases and J by 8 bases; unmatched bases: 13. In germline, CDR1 is SGDLS, CDR2 YYNGEE. The CDR3 spans 15 residues. CDR3 region: CASSGPSPGGGGYTF. For the CDR3, the DNA is TGTGCCAGCAGCGGACCGAGCCCAGGGGGTGGAGGCTACACCTTC.

V usage is TRBV5-4 and J usage is TRBJ2-5; tentative D call: TRBD2 (6 bases). Germline assignment: CDR1 SGHNT and CDR2 YYREEE (reference sequence). V was clipped by 4 bases and J by 2 bases, with 12 bases between them. The CDR3 length is 14 residues. The CDR3 nucleotides are TGTGCCAGCAGCCTGGGACTTATGCAAGAGACCCAGTACTTC. This sequence encodes CASSLGLMQETQYF.

This CDR3 is CASSFTGGPYNEQFF. In DNA form, the CDR3 reads TGCGCCAGCAGCTTCACAGGGGGACCCTACAATGAGCAGTTCTTC. The genes are TRBV5-1 and TRBJ2-1, with 8 bases aligning to TRBD1. This CDR3 has 15 residues. Trimming at V came to 2 bases and at J to 2 bases, leaving 3 bases not matched to a gene. CDR1 and CDR2 from the germline V gene are SGHRS and YFSETQ.

The count of this clone is one. The V gene is TRBV5-6, the J gene TRBJ2-7, with D possibly TRBD1 on 6 matching bases. CDR1 SGHDT and CDR2 YYEEEE come from the germline V gene. V dropped 3 bases and J dropped 1 base, with 14 bases sitting between them. The CDR3 runs to 15 residues. The chain's CDR3 is CASSYDTDSSYEQYF. For the CDR3, the DNA is TGTGCCAGCAGCTACGACACGGACAGTTCCTACGAGCAGTACTTC.

This sequence joins TRBV7-2 and TRBJ2-7, with D possibly being TRBD1 or TRBD2 (5 bases each). The CDR3 runs 14 residues. Trimming removed 6 bases from V and 2 bases from J, with 14 bases in between. CDR1 and CDR2 from the germline V gene are SGHTA and FQGNSA. CDR3 loop: CASRPRGRTYEQYF. CDR3 DNA sequence: TGTGCCAGCAGACCGAGGGGCCGCACCTACGAGCAGTACTTC.